The T cell receptor beta chain described here comes from a study of OX40 agonist ivuxolimab in advanced cancers. As for the study in general: The study gave patients intravenous ivuxolimab at 0.01 to 10 mg/kg every 2 weeks.

The data were produced by immunoSEQ multiplex PCR, yet TCRdb's version contains in-frame clones alone and is incomplete. The sample includes more than 55,000 clones, 85% to 90% of them seen just once. People who had autoimmune disease history or systemic immunosuppression were excluded. At cycle 4 day 1, cycle 7 day 1, and baseline, blood was sampled. General observations from the study: Relative to CD4+, CD8+ T cells held more expanded clones on average.

Germline V gene sequence: CDR1 ENHRY, CDR2 SYGVKD. The ends were cut back, 6 bases at V and 3 bases at J, with 15 bases in the middle. The CDR3 spans 15 residues. As to this clone: The antigen remains unidentified.

The rearrangement joins TRBV10-3 to TRBJ1-5; a weak D match, TRBD1 (6 bases). Sequencing used CD4+ or CD8+ T cells sorted from blood, obtained in a trial of the OX40 agonist ivuxolimab. The clonotype comes from an adult with an advanced solid tumor such as melanoma, head and neck, liver or kidney cancer. The DNA of the CDR3 is TGTGCCATCAGCCTAACAGGGTTGGCCAATCAGCCCCAGCATTTT. Its protein is CAISLTGLANQPQHF.